One and the same sample provided the 19 T cell receptor beta chains below, sequenced in a study of blood T cells in healthy people across ages. Then a second PCR, running roughly 7 to 11 cycles, was carried out with a sample-barcoded 5' primer and a J-beta primer mix. Via MiXCR, TCRdb re-called the 5' RACE reads, giving one row per CDR3 protein. The sample lists over a million distinct CDR3 sequences; roughly a quarter were seen once. This sample was shared with a second study, whose subject was T cells of mothers and their children.

Material for sequencing was blood. The receptors come from a girl aged 2-10 years in good health.

The chain employs TRBV4-1 and TRBJ1-4; perhaps TRBD1 as D (5 bases). The CDR3 contains 14 residues. The V and J ends lost 1 base and 8 bases respectively, with 11 bases between them. Germline CDR1 MGHRA, CDR2 YSYEKL. The chain's CDR3 is CASSQGGAEEKLFF. In nucleotides, the CDR3 is TGCGCCAGCAGCCAAGGAGGGGCGGAAGAAAAACTGTTTTTT.

This clonotype appeared a few times. The chain is built from TRBV12-5 and TRBJ1-6; 8 bases line up with TRBD1. The ends lost 5 bases at V and 1 base at J; junction bases unmatched: 16. CDR3 length: 20 residues. The germline CDR1 and CDR2 sequences are LGHNT and FRNRAP. The CDR3 protein is CASGLQTGTGVRSYNSPLHF. The CDR3 DNA reads as TGTGCTAGTGGTCTTCAGACCGGGACAGGCGTTCGGTCCTATAATTCACCCCTCCACTTT.

The chain combines TRBV5-1 with TRBJ2-6, with a possible D match to TRBD2 (6 bases). CDR1 and CDR2 from the germline V gene are SGHRS and YFSETQ. This CDR3 has 15 residues. Trimming took 9 bases from V and 2 from J, leaving 15 bases between them. Here the CDR3 reads CATHVEGPGANVLTF. The DNA of the CDR3 is TGCGCCACACACGTGGAGGGACCTGGGGCCAACGTCCTGACTTTC. Filled out from reference TRBV5-1 and TRBJ2-6, the complete variable domain reads KAGVTQTPRYLIKTRGQQVTLSCSPISGHRSVSWYQQTPGQGLQFLFEYFSETQRNKGNFPGRFSGRQFSNSRSEMNVSTLELGDSALYLCATHVEGPGANVLTFGAGSRLTVL.

This clonotype has only a few counts. The chain uses TRBV7-9 and TRBJ2-3, with D maybe TRBD2 (5 bases). Trimming left V 2 bases short and J 2 bases short, with 14 bases between. Germline loops: CDR1 SEHNR, CDR2 FQNEAQ (reference sequence). This CDR3 contains 16 residues. CDR3 region: CASSLSSPGNTDTQYF. In DNA, the CDR3 is TGTGCCAGCAGCTTATCATCCCCGGGAAACACAGATACGCAGTATTTT. Complete variable domain (other parts from reference TRBV7-9 and TRBJ2-3): DTGVSQNPRHKITKRGQNVTFRCDPISEHNRLYWYRQTLGQGPEFLTYFQNEAQLEKSRLLSDRFSAERPKGSFSTLEIQRTEQGDSAMYLCASSLSSPGNTDTQYFGPGTRLTVL.

The chain recombines TRBV20-1 with TRBJ2-7, with D perhaps TRBD2 (7 bases). Germline V gene lookup returns CDR1 DFQATT and CDR2 SNEGSKA (reference sequence). V was shortened by 3 bases and J by 4 bases, with 22 bases between the two germline ends. The CDR3 contains 16 residues. CDR3 nucleotide sequence: TGCAGTGCTAGGGATGATGTAGAGGGGGGAGGGTACGAGCAGTACTTC. This translates into CSARDDVEGGGYEQYF.

With respect to this clonotype: Compared with germline, one end of the junction differs, possibly owing to a read error. The V and J genes are TRBV29-1 and TRBJ1-2; no clear D gene. Germline values: CDR1 SQVTM, CDR2 ANQGSEA. The CDR3 is 14 amino acids. The CDR3 DNA reads as TGCAGCGTCGAAGATCCGATGGAGGAGTATGGCTACACCTTC. It translates to CSVEDPMEEYGYTF.

This clonotype was found once. The rearrangement uses TRBV6-2 or TRBV6-3 and TRBJ2-1, with D maybe TRBD2 (6 bases). The DNA end is a closer match to TRBJ2-7, so the J assignment may be wrong. CDR3 length: 12 residues. From germline, CDR1 is MNHEY and CDR2 SVGEGT. CDR3 region: CASVSGAYEQYF. DNA of the CDR3: TGTGCCAGCGTCTCGGGGGCCTACGAGCAGTACTTC.

This chain joins TRBV20-1 and TRBJ1-1, with unresolved D. Trimming took off 0 bases at V and 1 base at J, with 6 bases between the two ends. The germline V gene has CDR1 DFQATT and CDR2 SNEGSKA (reference sequence). The CDR3 has 13 residues. The CDR3 coding sequence is TGCAGTGCTAGAGATAAGAAGAACACTGAAGCTTTCTTT. Its translation is CSARDKKNTEAFF.

This chain connects TRBV20-1 to TRBJ2-1; 7 bases map to TRBD2. V was pared by 0 bases and J by 2 bases, with 13 bases of the junction left unmatched. CDR3 length equals 18 residues. The V gene's germline CDR1 is DFQATT and CDR2 SNEGSKA (reference sequence). CDR3 sequence reads: CSARDWEGGRGTYNEQFF. CDR3 DNA: TGCAGTGCTAGAGATTGGGAGGGTGGGAGAGGGACCTACAATGAGCAGTTCTTC.

The gene calls are TRBV9 and TRBJ2-1; TRBD2 might be the D (6 bases). The CDR3 sequence is 15 residues long. V lost 0 bases and J lost 5, with 12 bases in between. The germline CDR1 and CDR2 sequences are SGDLS and YYNGEE. The chain's CDR3 is CASSVVGGPDNEQFF. Here the CDR3 DNA reads TGTGCCAGCAGCGTAGTGGGGGGTCCGGACAATGAGCAGTTCTTC.

This clonotype was counted between two and nine times. V gene TRBV4-1 combines with J gene TRBJ2-4; D is undetermined. This CDR3 is built from 14 residues. V was pared by 3 bases and J by 5 bases, with 11 bases between. Germline lookup yields CDR1 MGHRA and CDR2 YSYEKL. CDR3 region: CASSQIALQNIQYF. In nucleotides, the CDR3 is TGCGCCAGCAGCCAGATAGCTTTGCAAAACATTCAGTACTTC.

This rearrangement joins TRBV20-1 to TRBJ2-2, with 8 bases fitting TRBD2. Trimming took 3 bases from V and 5 from J; bases not matched to a gene: 8. Germline V gives CDR1 DFQATT, CDR2 SNEGSKA (reference sequence). The CDR3 contains 15 residues. In DNA, the CDR3 is TGCAGTGCTAGCCCAGGGACTAGATTGACCGGGGAGCTGTTTTTT. It codes for CSASPGTRLTGELFF.

The V call is TRBV9, the J call TRBJ2-3, with 7 bases fitting TRBD1. Trimming cost V 3 bases and J 6 bases; bases outside gene matches: 13. The CDR3 extends over 16 amino acids. From germline, CDR1 is SGDLS and CDR2 YYNGEE. Here the CDR3 reads CASSAQPGQRLDTQYF. CDR3 sequence (DNA): TGTGCCAGCAGCGCGCAACCGGGACAGAGGCTGGATACGCAGTATTTT.

In its sample, this clonotype was seen a few times. This chain uses TRBV5-1 with TRBJ2-3; TRBD1 agrees at 7 bases. Germline V CDR1 and CDR2: SGHRS, YFSETQ. The CDR3 consists of 16 residues. V shed 4 bases and J 0 bases; nucleotides not matched to a gene: 8. CDR3 amino acids: CASSLGQLQSTDTQYF. The DNA of the CDR3 is TGCGCCAGCAGCCTGGGACAGCTTCAAAGCACAGATACGCAGTATTTT.

The rearrangement joins TRBV9 to TRBJ2-5; D unclear. The J call is doubtful: the DNA matches TRBJ2-7 better. The germline V gene encodes CDR1 SGDLS and CDR2 YYNGEE. The CDR3 runs to 14 residues. CDR3 sequence (DNA): TGTGCCAGCAGCGCGGGTTTCCCAAGCTACGAGCAGTACTTC. Protein: CASSAGFPSYEQYF.

The chain combines TRBV7-2 with TRBJ1-1; 7 nucleotides align to TRBD1. Trimming cost V 4 bases and J 4 bases; bases outside gene matches: 6. This CDR3 is built from 14 residues. Per the germline V gene, CDR1 is SGHTA and CDR2 is FQGNSA. The CDR3, as DNA: TGTGCCAGCAGCTCCTTCGCAGGGGGCACTGAAGCTTTCTTT. It codes for CASSSFAGGTEAFF.

In this sample, this clonotype turned up a few times. The chain joins TRBV15 to TRBJ1-5; tentatively, D is TRBD1 (6 bases). V was pared by 1 base and J by 5 bases, with 18 bases between. Germline V gene data show CDR1 as LNHNV and CDR2 as YYDKDF (reference sequence). The CDR3 sequence is 17 residues long. Here the CDR3 reads CATSRGFGRGRDQPQHF. The CDR3, as DNA: TGTGCCACCAGCAGAGGTTTCGGCAGGGGTAGGGATCAGCCCCAGCATTTT.

The chain combines TRBV29-1 with TRBJ1-4, with a possible D match to TRBD1 (5 bases). This CDR3 comprises 15 residues. With 6 bases removed from V and 5 bases from J, the gap between germline ends came to 19 bases. Germline V lookup: CDR1 SQVTM, CDR2 ANQGSEA. The DNA for the CDR3 is TGCAGCGTATCACTAGGTTATCGGGGGAATGAAAAACTGTTTTTT. Translated: CSVSLGYRGNEKLFF.

J is TRBJ1-2 and V is TRBV7-2; no reliable D call. The CDR3 totals 14 residues. Germline CDR1 reads SGHTA; CDR2 reads FQGNSA. V lost 5 bases to trimming and J lost 3 bases, with 13 bases between them. CDR3 sequence reads: CASSTSRTDYGYTF. CDR3 nucleotide sequence: TGTGCCAGCAGCACCAGTCGGACCGACTATGGCTACACCTTC.